The T cell receptor (beta chain) under discussion was sequenced for a study of cytomegalovirus exposure and HLA in healthy donors. Overall study: When fewer than 500 donors were genotyped, more than 70% of them were found to fall in the Caucasian-associated ancestry cluster.

Study-wide findings and caveats: TCR beta sequences reportedly predicted most subjects' HLA-A and HLA-B alleles accurately.

Germline CDR1 is MNHEY and CDR2 is SVGAGI. V shed 5 bases and J shed 0 bases, with 11 bases lying between them. CDR3 length equals 15 residues. This PCR relied on a set of 60 Vbeta primers and 13 Jbeta primers. Using immunoSEQ multiplex PCR, the repertoire was profiled, and TCRdb retains in-frame clones only, with some absent. The profile shows roughly 180,000 clones, 60% to 80% of them singletons. In regard to this clone: Antigen unknown.

This TCR derives from a man aged 45-65 years in good health and CMV-seropositive. The rearrangement uses TRBV6-5 and TRBJ1-3, with a tentative D call TRBD1 (6 bases). The specimen sequenced was PBMCs. Here the CDR3 DNA reads TGTGCCAGCAGTAGACAGGTTACCTCTGGAAACACCATATATTTT. Translating it yields CASSRQVTSGNTIYF.